The 24 T cell receptor beta chains below all came from one sample that was sequenced in a study of shared clonotypes between healthy human individuals. Sequencing was performed with immunoSEQ multiplex PCR; in TCRdb, only in-frame clones are kept and a portion is missing. The sample has a few million clones, under 95% seen once. Sequenced sample: naive CD4+ T cells from PBMCs. Sample subset: CD45RA+ positively selected. These receptors came from a man between 18 and 29 years old in good health. Some clones in this sample may be carry-over from other donors' samples.

This rearrangement joins TRBV5-1 to TRBJ2-5; 8 bases map to TRBD1. The germline V gene has CDR1 SGHRS and CDR2 YFSETQ. This CDR3 contains 14 residues. V was pared by 4 bases and J by 5 bases, with 7 bases of the junction left unmatched. The CDR3 bases are TGCGCCAGCAGCGCATGGACAGGGAGTGAGACCCAGTACTTC. Translating gives CASSAWTGSETQYF.

The chain's CDR3 is CASSSGTSETYEQYF. DNA of the CDR3: TGTGCCAGCAGCTCCGGGACTAGCGAAACCTACGAGCAGTACTTC. The chain has TRBV5-4 and TRBJ2-7, with TRBD2 matching over 10 bases. The CDR3 totals 15 residues. V dropped 3 bases and J dropped 2; count of bases not matched to a gene: 5. The germline CDR1 and CDR2 sequences are SGHNT and YYREEE (reference sequence).

This sequence joins TRBV9 and TRBJ1-1; 7 bases agree with TRBD1. J gave up 4 bases and V 9 bases, and 12 bases lay outside the gene matches. This CDR3 has 14 amino acids. CDR1 is SGDLS, CDR2 YYNGEE, per germline. CDR3 sequence reads: CATKATGTSTEAFF. The DNA of the CDR3 is TGTGCCACCAAAGCGACAGGGACTTCCACTGAAGCTTTCTTT.

This chain joins TRBV6-5 and TRBJ2-3, with D possibly being TRBD2 (5 bases). The CDR3 loop spans 13 amino acids. Per germline, CDR1 MNHEY and CDR2 SVGAGI. The V gene lost 7 bases and the J gene lost 6 bases, with 14 bases spanning the gap. This CDR3 reads CASTPRGRDTQYF. In nucleotides, the CDR3 is TGTGCCAGCACCCCTCGGGGTCGGGATACGCAGTATTTT.

The CDR3 nucleotides read TGTGCCATCAAAGGGACAGGACCGTACCAAGAGACCCAGTACTTC. It codes for CAIKGTGPYQETQYF. V is TRBV10-3 and J is TRBJ2-5; 8 nucleotides match TRBD1. CDR3 length: 15 amino acids. Trimming took 7 bases from V and 0 from J; bases not matched to a gene: 7. The germline V gene has CDR1 ENHRY and CDR2 SYGVKD.

The rearrangement links TRBV30 to TRBJ1-2; 7 bases agree with TRBD1. The CDR3 totals 13 residues. Germline V gene sequence: CDR1 GTSNPN, CDR2 SVGIG (reference sequence). The V and J ends lost 3 bases and 4 bases, in that order; junction bases with no gene match: 5. The CDR3 nucleotides are TGTGCCTGGAGCCCGGACAGGCCCTATGGCTACACCTTC. The encoded protein is CAWSPDRPYGYTF.

This chain uses TRBV18 with TRBJ1-4, with 7 bases lining up with TRBD1. This CDR3 is 17 amino acids long. V lost 2 bases, J lost 6 bases, and 12 bases stayed unmatched. Germline V gene lookup returns CDR1 KGHSH and CDR2 LQKENI. The CDR3 region is CASSPSLYTGADEKLFF. The CDR3 DNA reads as TGTGCCAGCTCACCATCCCTTTATACAGGGGCGGATGAAAAACTGTTTTTT.

The chain recombines TRBV6-5 with TRBJ2-7; tentatively, D is TRBD1 (5 bases). The CDR3 totals 14 residues. Germline V gene data show CDR1 as MNHEY and CDR2 as SVGAGI. V gave up 6 bases and J gave up 5 bases, with 17 bases separating them. CDR3 loop: CASSTTALRHEQYF. As DNA, the CDR3 is TGTGCCAGCAGCACGACAGCCCTCCGTCACGAGCAGTACTTC.

The chain has TRBV4-3 and TRBJ2-1; TRBD2 aligns across 15 bases. The CDR3 sequence is 16 residues long. Germline lookup yields CDR1 LGHNA and CDR2 YSLEER. V lost 4 bases and J lost 4; bases outside the gene matches: 2. CDR3 residues: CASSPGTSGRYNEQFF. The CDR3 nucleotides are TGCGCCAGCAGCCCGGGGACTAGCGGGAGGTACAATGAGCAGTTCTTC.

The chain employs TRBV11-3 and TRBJ2-7; 10 nucleotides match TRBD1. The CDR3 runs to 14 residues. After removal of 5 bases from V and 6 bases from J, the junction contained 7 bases not matched to a gene. Germline V lookup: CDR1 SGHNT, CDR2 YENEEA. The CDR3 here is CASSPGTGEREQYF. DNA for the CDR3: TGTGCCAGCAGCCCCGGGACAGGGGAACGCGAGCAGTACTTC.

The V gene is TRBV18, the J gene TRBJ2-7, with 12 positions matching TRBD2. The V segment lost 3 bases and the J segment 1 base; nucleotides outside the gene matches: 16. The CDR3 extends over 20 amino acids. Per germline, CDR1 KGHSH and CDR2 LQKENI. CDR3: CASSPPTGLRLAGESYEQYF. CDR3 DNA: TGTGCCAGCTCACCCCCGACGGGACTCCGACTAGCGGGAGAATCCTACGAGCAGTACTTC.

This clone was seen only once. V is TRBV9 and J is TRBJ2-7, with 7 bases that match TRBD2. Germline V CDR1 and CDR2: SGDLS, YYNGEE. The CDR3 totals 15 residues. The trim removed 2 bases at V and 8 bases at J, leaving 13 bases unmatched. The DNA for the CDR3 is TGTGCCAGCAGCGTTGGGCGGGAGCGGAGCAGCAAGCAGTACTTC. Protein product: CASSVGRERSSKQYF.

The chain recombines TRBV6-6 with TRBJ2-7; weak D call: TRBD2 (6 bases). V lost 8 bases and J 1 base, leaving 21 bases between the germline ends. Looked up from germline, CDR1 is MNHNY and CDR2 is SVGAGI (reference sequence). CDR3 length: 16 residues. The chain's CDR3 is CASWRGPGEGSYEQYF. Written as DNA, the CDR3 is TGTGCCAGCTGGAGGGGTCCGGGAGAGGGGTCCTACGAGCAGTACTTC.

Regarding this clone: Other DNA sequences in the same sample also yield this CDR3. This chain connects TRBV18 to TRBJ2-3; D could derive from TRBD1 or TRBD2 (5 bases each). V was cut by 4 bases and J by 3 bases, with 8 bases left in between. The length of the CDR3 is 13 residues. Germline V lookup: CDR1 KGHSH, CDR2 LQKENI. CDR3: CASSLGGTDTQYF. CDR3 coding DNA: TGTGCCAGCTCACTTGGGGGAACAGATACGCAGTATTTT.

The chain recombines TRBV25-1 with TRBJ1-5; no definite D call. CDR3 size: 15 residues. V lost 2 bases and J lost 7, with 15 bases in between. Germline V lookup: CDR1 MGHDK, CDR2 SYGVNS. The CDR3 sequence is CASSEAGEGKQPQHF. In DNA form, the CDR3 reads TGTGCCAGCAGTGAAGCCGGGGAAGGAAAACAGCCCCAGCATTTT. Filled out from reference TRBV25-1 and TRBJ1-5, the complete variable domain reads EADIYQTPRYLVIGTGKKITLECSQTMGHDKMYWYQQDPGMELHLIHYSYGVNSTEKGDLSSESTVSRIRTEHFPLTLESARPSHTSQYLCASSEAGEGKQPQHFGDGTRLSIL.

J is TRBJ1-1 and V is TRBV28; no clear D. Germline V gene sequence: CDR1 MDHEN, CDR2 SYDVKM. Trimming took 4 bases from V and 1 from J, leaving 10 bases between them. The CDR3 has 14 amino acids. This chain's CDR3 is CASSSNGKNTEAFF. CDR3 DNA: TGTGCCAGCAGTTCGAACGGAAAGAACACTGAAGCTTTCTTT.

This rearrangement joins TRBV6-1 to TRBJ1-2; no reliable D call. Germline V gene sequence: CDR1 MNHNS, CDR2 SASEGT. This CDR3 spans 12 amino acids. The V and J ends lost 0 bases and 14 bases respectively, with 13 bases between them. The CDR3 is CASSEALGRPTF. Here the CDR3 DNA reads TGTGCCAGCAGTGAAGCTCTTGGACGCCCGACCTTC.

This sequence joins TRBV7-2 and TRBJ2-3, with a tentative D call TRBD2 (5 bases). The CDR3 consists of 14 residues. The germline gives CDR1 SGHTA, CDR2 FQGNSA. With 2 bases removed from V and 6 bases from J, the gap between germline ends came to 12 bases. The CDR3 nucleotides read TGTGCCAGCAGCTTAAACCGGGAATTCGATACGCAGTATTTT. Protein: CASSLNREFDTQYF.

The CDR3 spells CASSERTLGQFF. CDR3 DNA: TGTGCCAGCAGTGAAAGGACTCTAGGGCAGTTCTTC. The chain uses TRBV25-1 and TRBJ2-1, with TRBD2 as a possible D gene (5 bases). CDR3 size: 12 residues. Looked up from germline, CDR1 is MGHDK and CDR2 is SYGVNS. Trimming cost V 2 bases and J 12 bases, with 11 bases left between them. Full variable domain (rest looked up from reference TRBV25-1 and TRBJ2-1): EADIYQTPRYLVIGTGKKITLECSQTMGHDKMYWYQQDPGMELHLIHYSYGVNSTEKGDLSSESTVSRIRTEHFPLTLESARPSHTSQYLCASSERTLGQFFGPGTRLTVL.

This clone was observed a handful of times. The chain employs TRBV7-2 and TRBJ2-1, with a tentative D call TRBD2 (6 bases). V lost 0 bases to trimming and J lost 1 base, with 10 bases between them. Germline V gene lookup returns CDR1 SGHTA and CDR2 FQGNSA. This CDR3 is built from 16 residues. Written as DNA, the CDR3 is TGTGCCAGCAGCTTAGCTGGGAGGAGGTCCTACAATGAGCAGTTCTTC. It codes for CASSLAGRRSYNEQFF.

In the case of this clone: This sample also contains other DNA sequences that code for the same CDR3. V gene TRBV2 combines with J gene TRBJ1-4, with 9 bases identical to TRBD1. The junction had 3 bases not matched to a gene; V was cut back by 7 bases and J by 6 bases. The CDR3 has 13 residues. CDR1 and CDR2 (germline): SNHLY, FYNNEI. The CDR3 protein is CASTRDRDEKLFF. The CDR3, as DNA: TGTGCCAGCACCCGGGACAGGGATGAAAAACTGTTTTTT.

The rearrangement uses TRBV6-6 and TRBJ1-6; maybe TRBD1 (5 bases). The V end was cut by 7 bases, the J end by 5 bases, with 9 bases between. In germline, CDR1 is MNHNY, CDR2 SVGAGI (reference sequence). The CDR3 totals 13 residues. For the CDR3, the DNA is TGTGCCAGCAAGGGGACGGATAATTCACCCCTCCACTTT. It is translated as CASKGTDNSPLHF.

This CDR3 reads CASSLFSSGGVSGANVLTF. CDR3 in DNA: TGCGCCAGCAGCTTGTTCTCTTCCGGCGGAGTCTCTGGGGCCAACGTCCTGACTTTC. V usage is TRBV5-1 and J usage is TRBJ2-6; D ambiguous. The CDR3 covers 19 residues. Germline V CDR1 and CDR2: SGHRS, YFSETQ. The ends were cut back, 1 base at V and 0 bases at J, with 17 bases in the middle.

This rearrangement joins TRBV28 to TRBJ2-3; D possibly corresponds to TRBD2 (6 bases). The V end lost 8 bases, the J end lost 11 bases, and 29 bases lay between the germline ends. The germline V gene encodes CDR1 MDHEN and CDR2 SYDVKM. The CDR3 contains 16 residues. The CDR3 loop reads CASGPRDSLSVSRQYF. CDR3 coding DNA: TGTGCCAGCGGACCCCGGGACTCACTTTCAGTATCGCGGCAGTATTTT.